The rows below give T cell receptor beta chains drawn from one sample of a study of blood T cell repertoires in COVID-19. The protocol was immunoSEQ multiplex PCR, while the TCRdb copy is restricted to in-frame clones and leaves out a portion. This sample has about 280,000 clones, with 70% to 90% found just once. Sequencing was done on a sample of peripheral blood. These receptors all come from a man in his late teens or twenties with active or convalescent COVID-19. Each CDR3 is given with its conserved first and last residue. The order of the fields is D gene, J gene, CDR3 length, clone size, V gene, CDR3 DNA, CDR3 protein. A D gene is named only where the DNA matches it firmly. Rows give clone size only sometimes, using once, few, many, or a class for an expanded clone.

- | TRBJ2-7 | 14 | - | TRBV29-1 | TGCAGCGTGGAGGGCGGGGGCCCTTCCTACGAGCAGTACTTC | CSVEGGGPSYEQYF
TRBD1 | TRBJ1-5 | 14 | - | TRBV4-1 | TGCGCCAGCAGCTTAGGACAGGGAGATCAGCCCCAGCATTTT | CASSLGQGDQPQHF
- | TRBJ2-5 | 13 | - | TRBV9 | TGTGCCAGCAGCGTAGGCGGGCAAGAGACCCAGTACTTC | CASSVGGQETQYF
- | TRBJ2-3 | 14 | few | TRBV11-2 | TGTGCCAGCAGCTCATCTATCGACACAGATACGCAGTATTTT | CASSSSIDTDTQYF
- | TRBJ2-3 | 17 | - | TRBV10-1 | TGCGCCAGCAGTGAGACACACCGAACAGGATACACAGATACGCAGTATTTT | CASSETHRTGYTDTQYF
TRBD1 | TRBJ1-6 | 14 | few | TRBV7-9 | TGTGCCAGCAGCTACACAGGGGACAATTCACCCCTCCACTTT | CASSYTGDNSPLHF
- | TRBJ1-2 | 13 | few | TRBV12-3/TRBV12-4 | TGTGCCAGCAGTGGCTTTTCCCCCTATGGCTACACCTTC | CASSGFSPYGYTF
- | TRBJ1-2 | 14 | - | TRBV11-2 | TGTGCCAGCAGCTTAGTGTCCGCGGGGGAGGGCTACACCTTC | CASSLVSAGEGYTF
TRBD1 | TRBJ2-4 | 15 | - | TRBV6-1 | TGTGCCAGCAGCCGGACAGGACTAGCCAAAAACATTCAGTACTTC | CASSRTGLAKNIQYF
- | TRBJ2-2 | 16 | - | TRBV7-2 | TGTGCCAGCAGCCCAGCAGTGGGCCGGTTCACCGGGGAGCTGTTTTTT | CASSPAVGRFTGELFF
- | TRBJ2-5 | 13 | - | TRBV12-3/TRBV12-4 | TGTGCCAGCAGTTTAGCGCGCGGCGAGACCCAGTACTTC | CASSLARGETQYF
TRBD2 | TRBJ2-2 | 15 | - | TRBV5-4 | TGTGCCAGCAGCCGTAGCGGGACGAACACCGGGGAGCTGTTTTTT | CASSRSGTNTGELFF
- | TRBJ1-6 | 14 | - | TRBV9 | TGTGCCAGCAGCGTAGAGGGGATGGATTCACCCCTCCACTTT | CASSVEGMDSPLHF
TRBD1 | TRBJ2-7 | 17 | - | TRBV11-3 | TGTGCCAGCAGCTTGGGACAGGGGGCCTCTACTACCTACGAGCAGTACTTC | CASSLGQGASTTYEQYF
TRBD1 | TRBJ2-7 | 14 | - | TRBV5-8 | TGTGCCAGCAGCTCCTGGACAGGGGGTCGCGAGCAGTACTTC | CASSSWTGGREQYF
- | TRBJ1-1 | 15 | - | TRBV6-5 | TGTGCCAGCAGCCAGGCAGGACAGAGGAACACTGAAGCTTTCTTT | CASSQAGQRNTEAFF
- | TRBJ1-1 | 14 | - | TRBV13 | TGTGCCAGCAGCCTCCGGACACCGAACACTGAAGCTTTCTTT | CASSLRTPNTEAFF
TRBD2 | TRBJ2-2 | 15 | - | TRBV19 | TGTGCCAGTAGTATGCTAGCGGCGAGCACCGGGGAGCTGTTTTTT | CASSMLAASTGELFF
- | TRBJ1-2 | 14 | - | TRBV7-2 | TGTGCCAGCAGCTTACTACAGGTTAACTATGGCTACACCTTC | CASSLLQVNYGYTF
- | TRBJ2-7 | 9 | - | TRBV2 | TGTGCCAGCAGTCCCGGGCAGTACTTC | CASSPGQYF
- | TRBJ1-3 | 14 | - | TRBV5-1 | TGCGCCAGCAGCCCCGGTGATTCTGGAAACACCATATATTTT | CASSPGDSGNTIYF
TRBD1 | TRBJ1-1 | 17 | - | TRBV4-1 | TGCGCCAGCAGCCACTACGGACAGGCCGCCATGAACACTGAAGCTTTCTTT | CASSHYGQAAMNTEAFF
- | TRBJ2-5 | 14 | - | TRBV7-9 | TGTGCCAGCAGCTCCCCCGACGGGGAAGAGACCCAGTACTTC | CASSSPDGEETQYF
- | TRBJ1-3 | 13 | - | TRBV5-4 | TGTGCCAGCAGCCCCGGGGGAGGAAACACCATATATTTT | CASSPGGGNTIYF
- | TRBJ1-2 | 12 | - | TRBV9 | TGTGCCAGCAATAGGTGGTGGAGTAGCTACACCTTC | CASNRWWSSYTF
- | TRBJ2-2 | 17 | - | TRBV6-4 | TGTGCCAGCAGTGACTGGCCCAGGGGCCCTAACACCGGGGAGCTGTTTTTT | CASSDWPRGPNTGELFF
- | TRBJ1-6 | 14 | - | TRBV14 | TGTGCCAGCACGAAGGCAGGCTATAATTCACCCCTCCACTTT | CASTKAGYNSPLHF
TRBD1 | TRBJ1-1 | 14 | - | TRBV11-3 | TGTGCCAGCAGCAGCGGACAGGGGAACACTGAAGCTTTCTTT | CASSSGQGNTEAFF
- | TRBJ1-5 | 15 | - | TRBV9 | TGTGCCAGCAGCGTAGGCATACAGGGTGTGCAGCCCCAGCATTTT | CASSVGIQGVQPQHF
TRBD2 | TRBJ2-5 | 17 | - | TRBV6-2/TRBV6-3 | TGTGCCAGCAGTTCCCCAACTAGCGGGGTGCATCAAGAGACCCAGTACTTC | CASSSPTSGVHQETQYF
- | TRBJ1-5 | 17 | - | TRBV2 | TGTGCCAGCAGTGAATCTAGCGGGGGCGTATGGAATCAGCCCCAGCATTTT | CASSESSGGVWNQPQHF
- | TRBJ2-5 | 15 | once | TRBV4-1 | TGCGCCAGCAGCCAAGATCTTTTAGTGGTTGAGACCCAGTACTTC | CASSQDLLVVETQYF
TRBD2 | TRBJ2-7 | 14 | - | TRBV10-1 | TGCGCCAGCAGTGAGTCGGCACTAGCGGAAGAGCAGTACTTC | CASSESALAEEQYF
TRBD1 | TRBJ1-1 | 11 | once | TRBV29-1 | TGCAGCGTTGCCAAGGGGGCGGAAGCTTTCTTT | CSVAKGAEAFF
TRBD1 | TRBJ2-7 | 13 | few | TRBV7-9 | TGTGCCAGCAGCCGGACAGGGGTTGGGGAGCAGTACTTC | CASSRTGVGEQYF
- | TRBJ1-2 | 15 | - | TRBV7-9 | TGTGCCAGCAGCTTTCCCCTCGACGGGAACTATGGCTACACCTTC | CASSFPLDGNYGYTF
TRBD1 | TRBJ2-3 | 16 | few | TRBV9 | TGTGCCAGCAGCGAGAGGACAGGGGCCAACACAGATACGCAGTATTTT | CASSERTGANTDTQYF
TRBD2 | TRBJ2-3 | 15 | few | TRBV6-4 | TGTGCCAGCAGTTCTAGCGGGGGGGGCACAGATACGCAGTATTTT | CASSSSGGGTDTQYF
- | TRBJ1-2 | 16 | - | TRBV18 | TGTGCCAGCTCACCCCTAGACGACAGGACGGTCTATGGCTACACCTTC | CASSPLDDRTVYGYTF
- | TRBJ1-2 | 13 | - | TRBV12-3/TRBV12-4 | TGTGCCAGCAGGGGGGACTCGGACTATGGCTACACCTTC | CASRGDSDYGYTF
TRBD1 | TRBJ1-3 | 18 | - | TRBV9 | TGTGCCAGCAGCGATTACGCCGGGACAGGGGATTTTGGAAACACCATATATTTT | CASSDYAGTGDFGNTIYF
TRBD2 | TRBJ2-7 | 14 | - | TRBV2 | TGTGCCAGCAGTACCGGGACTAGCGACTACGAGCAGTACTTC | CASSTGTSDYEQYF
- | TRBJ2-7 | 12 | - | TRBV6-5 | TGTGCCAGCAATCTGGGGGCCCACGAGCAGTACTTC | CASNLGAHEQYF
TRBD2 | TRBJ2-5 | 16 | - | TRBV2 | TGTGCCAGCAGTGAAGCGTCTGGCGGGGGGCGAGAGACCCAGTACTTC | CASSEASGGGRETQYF
- | TRBJ1-1 | 13 | - | TRBV12-3/TRBV12-4 | TGTGCCAGCGCGCGGGACGGATACACTGAAGCTTTCTTT | CASARDGYTEAFF
TRBD1 | TRBJ1-2 | 17 | - | TRBV15 | TGTGCCACCAGCAGTGCCGGGACAGGGGCCACTAACTATGGCTACACCTTC | CATSSAGTGATNYGYTF
- | TRBJ2-5 | 14 | - | TRBV9 | TGTGCCAGCACATCGGACGGGAGCTTCGGGACCCAGTACTTC | CASTSDGSFGTQYF
- | TRBJ1-1 | 15 | few | TRBV3-1/TRBV3-2 | TGTGCCAGCAGCCAAGAGGGCAGGGTGGACACTGAAGCTTTCTTT | CASSQEGRVDTEAFF
TRBD1 | TRBJ1-2 | 14 | few | TRBV27 | TGTGCCAGCAGTTTTGTAGGGGGCGCAGCTGGCTACACCTTC | CASSFVGGAAGYTF
TRBD1 | TRBJ1-2 | 17 | - | TRBV12-5 | TGTGCTAGTGGTTTGGCCTCCCGCGACAGGGTCATAGAGGGCTACACCTTC | CASGLASRDRVIEGYTF
TRBD2 | TRBJ2-7 | 16 | - | TRBV9 | TGTGCCAGCAGCCCCGGGGGGGGGTCAACCTCCTACGAGCAGTACTTC | CASSPGGGSTSYEQYF
- | TRBJ1-5 | 14 | - | TRBV2 | TGTGCCAGCAGTGTACAGGGTTTTCGGCAGCCCCAGCATTTT | CASSVQGFRQPQHF
- | TRBJ1-2 | 12 | - | TRBV9 | TGTGCCAGCAGCAAGAGCGATTCTAGCTACACCTTC | CASSKSDSSYTF
- | TRBJ2-7 | 12 | few | TRBV5-5 | TGTGCCAGCAGCTTTAACAGGGACGAGCAGTACTTC | CASSFNRDEQYF
- | TRBJ1-3 | 14 | many | TRBV25-1 | TGTGCCAGCAGTGGTTGGAGCTCTGGAAACACCATATATTTT | CASSGWSSGNTIYF
- | TRBJ2-2 | 12 | - | TRBV5-6 | TGTGCCAGCAGCTTTCCGGCCGGGGAGCTGTTTTTT | CASSFPAGELFF
- | TRBJ1-6 | 14 | - | TRBV6-6 | TGTGCCAGCACACGCGATCCCTATAATTCACCCCTCCACTTT | CASTRDPYNSPLHF
TRBD1 | TRBJ2-7 | 14 | - | TRBV10-2 | TGCGCCAGCAGTGAGACAGGGGGCGCGGGGGAGCAGTACTTC | CASSETGGAGEQYF
- | TRBJ2-5 | 15 | - | TRBV5-4 | TGTGCCAGCAGCTTCGGCGCAGGGGTCCAAGAGACCCAGTACTTC | CASSFGAGVQETQYF
TRBD1 | TRBJ1-2 | 13 | - | TRBV12-3/TRBV12-4 | TGTGCCAGCAGTCCTAGACAGGGCTATGGCTACACCTTC | CASSPRQGYGYTF